The 28 T cell receptor beta chains below come from one sample, sequenced in a study of T-cell memory formation after mild COVID-19 (dated by TCRdb to the early 2020s). Receptor amplification or capture employed 5' RACE. Sequencing instrument: Illumina NovaSeq 6000. TCRdb reanalyzed the raw reads on its own, using fastp at Q25 for trimming and MiXCR for clone calling, and kept in-frame beta chains. A single entry per CDR3 protein holds the most common genes and DNA from its merged rows. Here the sample has about 110,000 distinct CDR3 sequences; roughly 14% occur a single time. Of the sample, 39% falls within the top ten clones. Input material: PBMCs or a T cell subset sorted from them (not recorded which). The receptors derive from a man between 18 and 29 years old who had mild COVID-19 (a few samples of this study predate the infection). The sample titles of this study are shuffled in the database, so cell type and time point are left out; the donor was told from shared clones.

This clonotype turned up a few times. The rearrangement links TRBV4-3 to TRBJ2-2; TRBD2 is a possible D gene (7 bases). The CDR3 is made up of 18 amino acids. Germline V lookup: CDR1 LGHNA, CDR2 YSLEER. Trimming shortened V by 1 base and J by 3 bases, and 18 bases separated the two germline ends. This chain's CDR3 is CASSQVGPGGWDTGELFF. The CDR3 DNA is TGCGCCAGCAGCCAAGTTGGGCCGGGGGGCTGGGACACCGGGGAGCTGTTTTTT.

This clonotype was found many times. The chain joins TRBV23-1 to TRBJ2-5, with D perhaps matching TRBD1 (5 bases). TRBV23-1 belongs to the ORF category, with a function that is uncertain. The CDR3 has 15 residues. Trimming cost V 3 bases and J 3 bases, with 14 bases left between them. In DNA, the CDR3 is TGCGCCAGCAGTCAGGCAGGGCTTACTAAAGAGACCCAGTACTTC. It encodes CASSQAGLTKETQYF.

This sequence joins TRBV7-9 and TRBJ2-7; 8 bases are shared with TRBD2. The V segment lost 11 bases and the J segment 6 bases; nucleotides outside the gene matches: 18. Germline-derived CDR1 and CDR2 are SEHNR and FQNEAQ (reference sequence). The CDR3 covers 15 residues. The CDR3 is CAPSSAPAGVGEQYF. DNA of the CDR3: TGTGCCCCCAGCAGCGCCCCAGCGGGGGTCGGCGAGCAGTACTTC.

The rearrangement links TRBV4-1 to TRBJ2-1; TRBD1 is a possible D gene (6 bases). Germline V gene sequence: CDR1 MGHRA, CDR2 YSYEKL. The CDR3 has 15 amino acids. V was trimmed by 1 base and J by 9 bases, leaving 16 bases between them. CDR3 bases: TGCGCCAGCAGCCAAGCGGTACAGGGACGGGGTGAGCAGTTCTTC. Protein: CASSQAVQGRGEQFF.

The chain carries TRBV6-5 and TRBJ2-7, with D perhaps given as TRBD1 or TRBD2 (5 bases each). V lost 2 bases and J lost 5, with 10 bases in between. The V gene's germline CDR1 is MNHEY and CDR2 SVGAGI. This CDR3 is 13 amino acids long. This CDR3 is CASSYGGVNEQYF. In DNA, the CDR3 is TGTGCCAGCAGTTACGGGGGAGTCAACGAGCAGTACTTC.

In its sample, this clonotype was seen many times. This chain connects TRBV7-9 to TRBJ2-3; 7 bases agree with TRBD1. V dropped 3 bases and J dropped 8; count of bases not matched to a gene: 5. The CDR3 has 13 residues. The germline V gene encodes CDR1 SEHNR and CDR2 FQNEAQ (reference sequence). CDR3 DNA: TGTGCCAGCAGCTTCGAGGGGGCGGGTACGCAGTATTTT. Translating gives CASSFEGAGTQYF.

This clonotype was picked up a small number of times. The chain links TRBV30 to TRBJ2-1; D perhaps matches TRBD1 (6 bases). Looked up from germline, CDR1 is GTSNPN and CDR2 is SVGIG (reference sequence). The V and J ends lost 5 bases and 3 bases respectively, with 8 bases between them. This CDR3 is built from 12 residues. CDR3 sequence reads: CAWGGLYNEQFF. The CDR3 DNA reads as TGTGCCTGGGGGGGCCTCTACAATGAGCAGTTCTTC. The full variable domain, its missing parts supplied by reference TRBV30 and TRBJ2-1, is SQTIHQWPATLVQPVGSPLSLECTVEGTSNPNLYWYRQAAGRGLQLLFYSVGIGQISSEVPQNLSASRPQDRQFILSSKKLLLSDSGFYLCAWGGLYNEQFFGPGTRLTVL.

Ten or more counts support this clonotype. This chain joins TRBV6-2 or TRBV6-3 and TRBJ2-1; D may be TRBD2 (6 bases). V was trimmed by 6 bases and J by 7 bases, leaving 10 bases between them. The germline CDR1 and CDR2 sequences are MNHEY and SVGEGT. CDR3 length: 12 residues. CDR3 sequence: CASSPGGNEQFF. For the CDR3, the DNA is TGTGCCAGCAGCCCCGGGGGTAATGAGCAGTTCTTC.

This clonotype occurred a few times. The chain carries TRBV2 and TRBJ2-1; D is perhaps TRBD1 or TRBD2 (5 bases each). The CDR3 has 16 amino acids. Germline V gene sequence: CDR1 SNHLY, CDR2 FYNNEI. V lost 2 bases and J lost 6, with 17 bases in between. CDR3 in amino acids: CASSETPRDPRNEQFF. The CDR3 nucleotides read TGTGCCAGCAGTGAAACCCCCCGGGACCCTCGCAATGAGCAGTTCTTC.

This clonotype has more than one count but fewer than ten. This rearrangement joins TRBV7-6 to TRBJ2-1, with a possible D match to TRBD2 (7 bases). Germline V gene data show CDR1 as SGHVS and CDR2 as FNYEAQ. V was shortened by 8 bases and J by 6 bases, with 23 bases between the two germline ends. The CDR3 covers 16 residues. CDR3 in amino acids: CASGLTGGRVSNEQFF. The CDR3 DNA follows: TGTGCCAGCGGATTGACGGGGGGCCGAGTAAGCAATGAGCAGTTCTTC.

V usage is TRBV7-8 and J usage is TRBJ2-5, with TRBD2 matching 12 bases. The CDR3 is 18 residues long. V shed 1 base and J 4 bases; nucleotides not matched to a gene: 10. Per germline, CDR1 SGHVS and CDR2 FQNEAQ. The CDR3 DNA is TGTGCCAGCAGCTTAGGGCTGGTGACTAGCGGGGGAGGAGAGACCCAGTACTTC. Translating it yields CASSLGLVTSGGGETQYF.

The chain combines TRBV15 with TRBJ2-6; D is undetermined. From germline, CDR1 is LNHNV and CDR2 YYDKDF (reference sequence). Trimming stripped 2 bases from V and 0 bases from J, with 8 bases between. The CDR3 is made up of 16 amino acids. The CDR3 sequence is CATSRPLVSGANVLTF. The CDR3 region has the DNA TGTGCCACCAGCAGACCCTTGGTCTCTGGGGCCAACGTCCTGACTTTC.

V and J are TRBV5-6 and TRBJ2-7; D not resolved. CDR1 and CDR2 (germline): SGHDT, YYEEEE. Trimming shortened V by 1 base and J by 3 bases, and 8 bases separated the two germline ends. The CDR3 loop spans 13 amino acids. CDR3 coding DNA: TGTGCCAGCAGCTTGTTAGAGGACTACGAGCAGTACGTC. Translated, it gives CASSLLEDYEQYV.

The CDR3 region has the DNA TGCGCCAGCAGCCAAATCGTCCGGGACAGGGGGCGTACAGATACGCAGTATTTT. Its translation: CASSQIVRDRGRTDTQYF. The V gene is TRBV4-3, the J gene TRBJ2-3; 12 bases fit TRBD1. Germline assignment: CDR1 LGHNA and CDR2 YSLEER. This CDR3 is 18 amino acids long. V trimming: 2 bases; J trimming: 3 bases; junction bases outside the gene matches: 9.

This clonotype was seen repeatedly, ten times or more. The chain links TRBV5-1 to TRBJ2-7; 10 nucleotides line up with TRBD1. Germline V gives CDR1 SGHRS, CDR2 YFSETQ. The CDR3 totals 13 residues. Unmatched junction bases numbered 3, after V lost 7 bases and J lost 2 bases. This CDR3 is CASGDRGPYEQYF. The CDR3 DNA follows: TGCGCCAGCGGAGACAGGGGGCCCTACGAGCAGTACTTC.

This rearrangement joins TRBV7-9 to TRBJ2-5; 9 bases are shared with TRBD1. The CDR3 spans 16 residues. CDR1 SEHNR and CDR2 FQNEAQ come from the germline V gene (reference sequence). The ends lost 3 bases at V and 2 bases at J; junction bases unmatched: 7. CDR3 region: CASSFAGTGSQETQYF. CDR3 in DNA: TGTGCCAGCAGCTTCGCCGGGACAGGGTCTCAAGAGACCCAGTACTTC.

The genes are TRBV28 and TRBJ1-4, with TRBD1 identical over 9 bases. The CDR3 covers 15 residues. Germline CDR1 and CDR2: MDHEN and SYDVKM. V lost 8 bases and J lost 7; bases outside the gene matches: 11. CDR3 sequence: CASEDGDRDFEKLFF. Here the CDR3 DNA reads TGTGCCAGCGAAGACGGGGACAGGGATTTTGAAAAACTGTTTTTT. The variable domain in full, with the rest retrieved from reference TRBV28 and TRBJ1-4, is DVKVTQSSRYLVKRTGEKVFLECVQDMDHENMFWYRQDPGLGLRLIYFSYDVKMKEKGDIPEGYSVSREKKERFSLILESASTNQTSMYLCASEDGDRDFEKLFFGSGTQLSVL.

This clonotype has only a few counts. The gene calls are TRBV12-3 or TRBV12-4 and TRBJ2-7; D is unresolved. The ends were cut back, 4 bases at V and 1 base at J, with 14 bases in the middle. CDR3 length: 15 amino acids. The CDR3: CASSSSPFESYEQYF. The CDR3 bases are TGTGCCAGCAGTTCGTCCCCGTTCGAGTCCTACGAGCAGTACTTC.

The CDR3: CASSWWGPSYNEQFF. CDR3 sequence (DNA): TGTGCCAGCAGCTGGTGGGGGCCATCCTACAATGAGCAGTTCTTC. The rearrangement uses TRBV5-8 and TRBJ2-1; TRBD1 might be the D (6 bases). The V end was cut by 3 bases, the J end by 1 base, with 11 bases between. CDR1 is SGHTS and CDR2 is YDEGEE in the germline V gene. The CDR3 loop spans 15 amino acids.

V usage is TRBV7-9 and J usage is TRBJ2-3, with 7 bases identical to TRBD1. Per the germline V gene, CDR1 is SEHNR and CDR2 is FQNEAQ (reference sequence). Trimming took 4 bases from V and 2 from J; bases not matched to a gene: 6. This CDR3 has 15 residues. CDR3 DNA: TGTGCCAGCAGCTCAACCGGGACAGTCACAGATACGCAGTATTTT. It yields the protein CASSSTGTVTDTQYF.

CDR3 sequence reads: CASSQVQGSGELFF. CDR3 sequence (DNA): TGCGCCAGCAGCCAAGTTCAGGGTAGCGGGGAGCTGTTTTTT. The gene calls are TRBV4-1 and TRBJ2-2, with D perhaps matching TRBD1 (5 bases). In germline, CDR1 is MGHRA, CDR2 YSYEKL. The CDR3 is made up of 14 amino acids. Trimming took 1 base from V and 7 from J, leaving 10 bases between them.

The CDR3 region is CASKMGHEQFF. In DNA, the CDR3 is TGTGCCAGCAAAATGGGCCATGAGCAGTTCTTC. The chain combines TRBV25-1 with TRBJ2-1; D is unresolved. Germline lookup yields CDR1 MGHDK and CDR2 SYGVNS. The V end lost 7 bases, the J end lost 8 bases, and 9 bases lay between the germline ends. The CDR3 contains 11 residues.

This clonotype was found a few times. This chain uses TRBV4-1 with TRBJ1-1; D is ambiguous. V was trimmed by 3 bases and J by 5 bases, leaving 10 bases between them. CDR3 size: 13 residues. Germline lookup yields CDR1 MGHRA and CDR2 YSYEKL. DNA for the CDR3: TGCGCCAGCAGCCATCGAGGGTGGACTGAAGCTTTCTTT. Residues: CASSHRGWTEAFF.

This clonotype was seen a handful of times. The chain is built from TRBV29-1 and TRBJ2-5; 9 bases are a match to TRBD1. Looked up from germline, CDR1 is SQVTM and CDR2 is ANQGSEA. The CDR3 totals 12 residues. V was clipped by 7 bases and J by 3 bases; unmatched bases: 3. CDR3 nucleotide sequence: TGCAGCGCGTGGACAGGGGAAGAGACCCAGTACTTC. As protein: CSAWTGEETQYF.

This clonotype was counted at least ten times. This chain uses TRBV6-5 with TRBJ2-1; possibly TRBD1 for D (6 bases). This CDR3 comprises 15 residues. Trimming removed 4 bases at V and 0 bases at J, with 10 bases between. Germline V gene data show CDR1 as MNHEY and CDR2 as SVGAGI. DNA of the CDR3: TGTGCCAGCAGTTCCCAGGGGCCCTCCTACAATGAGCAGTTCTTC. It codes for CASSSQGPSYNEQFF.

This clonotype has ten or more counts. V and J are TRBV4-3 and TRBJ2-1; D gene uncertain. V gave up 4 bases and J gave up 4 bases, with 14 bases separating them. The CDR3 spans 15 residues. Germline CDR1 reads LGHNA; CDR2 reads YSLEER. The CDR3 sequence is CASSRSPNSYNEQFF. The CDR3, as DNA: TGCGCCAGCAGCCGCAGTCCCAACTCTTACAATGAGCAGTTCTTC.

The V gene is TRBV7-9, the J gene TRBJ1-2, with TRBD1 as a possible D gene (6 bases). The V gene's germline CDR1 is SEHNR and CDR2 FQNEAQ (reference sequence). The V and J ends lost 3 bases and 1 base respectively, with 9 bases between them. This CDR3 contains 14 residues. The CDR3 bases are TGTGCCAGCAGCTTCCGGGACAATAACTATGGCTACACCTTC. Protein sequence: CASSFRDNNYGYTF.

This clonotype was recorded a few times. CDR3 nucleotide sequence: TGTGCCAGCAGCTTGGAGGGGGTGAGCAATCAGCCCCAGCATTTT. Encoded protein: CASSLEGVSNQPQHF. The rearrangement links TRBV5-5 to TRBJ1-5, with TRBD1 as a possible D gene (6 bases). Germline V gives CDR1 SGHKS, CDR2 YYEKEE (reference sequence). V was clipped by 0 bases and J by 1 base, with 8 bases between them. The CDR3 is 15 amino acids.